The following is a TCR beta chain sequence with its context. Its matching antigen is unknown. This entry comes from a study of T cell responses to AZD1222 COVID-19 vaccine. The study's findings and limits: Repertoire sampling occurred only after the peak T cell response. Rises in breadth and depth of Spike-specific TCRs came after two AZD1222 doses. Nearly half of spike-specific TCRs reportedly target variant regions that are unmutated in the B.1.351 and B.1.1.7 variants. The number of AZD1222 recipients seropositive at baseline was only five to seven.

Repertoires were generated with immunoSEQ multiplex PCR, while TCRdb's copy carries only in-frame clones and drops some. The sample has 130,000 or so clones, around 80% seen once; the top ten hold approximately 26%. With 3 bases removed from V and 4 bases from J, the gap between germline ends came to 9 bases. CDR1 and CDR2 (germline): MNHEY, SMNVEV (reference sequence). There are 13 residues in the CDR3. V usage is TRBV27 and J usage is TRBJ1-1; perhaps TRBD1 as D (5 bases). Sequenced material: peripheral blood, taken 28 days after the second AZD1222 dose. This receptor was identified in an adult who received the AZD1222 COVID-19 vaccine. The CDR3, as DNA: TGTGCCAGCAGTTTTCGGGGGAGCACTGAAGCTTTCTTT. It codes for CASSFRGSTEAFF.